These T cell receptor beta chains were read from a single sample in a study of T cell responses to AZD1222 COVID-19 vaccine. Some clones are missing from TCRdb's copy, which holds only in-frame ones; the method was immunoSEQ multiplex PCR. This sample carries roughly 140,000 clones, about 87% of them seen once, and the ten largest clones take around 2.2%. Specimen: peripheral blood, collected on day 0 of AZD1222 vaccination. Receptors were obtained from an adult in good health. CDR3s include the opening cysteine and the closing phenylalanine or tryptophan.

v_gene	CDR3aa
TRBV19	CASSMDEGTEAFF
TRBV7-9	CASSLRRGAQAEAFF
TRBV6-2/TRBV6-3	CASSYARFSVAEAFF
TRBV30	CAWARGSSYEQYF
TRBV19	CASSKGEGYEQYF
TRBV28	CASSFRGMGAYGYTF
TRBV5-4	CASSLEGNQDTQYF
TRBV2	CASSEWGAGTGELFF
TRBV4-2	CASSQDVGGAKNIQYF
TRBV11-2	CASMGEEAEAFF